This T cell receptor beta chain appears in the sequencing data of a study of T cells in localized non-small cell lung cancer (dated by TCRdb to 2020 to 2021). Looking at the study overall: T cell repertoires of fewer than 250 early-stage NSCLC patients were analyzed, with tumors being compared against uninvolved tumor-adjacent lungs. A mean age of approximately 66 years was recorded for the NSCLC patients, of whom more than 120 were male and about a hundred were female. The cohort comprised 200 to 300 treatment-naïve NSCLC patients with resected, localized lung tumors. What the work shows at the level of the full study, not this receptor alone: A median of 57 of the top 100 tumor clones were detected in paired uninvolved adjacent lung, and about 29 of these tumor clones were also found among the top 100 clones of the paired uninvolved adjacent lung. Longer overall survival was associated with higher blood T cell density, whereas shorter survival was associated with higher adjacent-lung clonality. Uninvolved tumor-adjacent lung showed the highest T cell clonality, higher than tumor, which suggests more focused antigenic responses in the adjacent lung. Because of the exploratory design, TCR variables were selected using unadjusted p-values without false-discovery rate correction. Because multi-region tumor sequencing was not done, intratumor heterogeneity could not be ruled out.

As for this clone: No antigen is known for it. Base qualities were left out, and no much larger clone turns up one base away.

At diagnosis, peripheral blood, uninvolved tumor-adjacent lung and tumor were collected and were preserved as a mix of fresh-frozen and FFPE material. TCR beta CDR3 regions were sequenced from DNA using the immunoSEQ Assay. On the study's bioinformatics: T cell density was computed as TCR beta template counts normalized to usable DNA estimated by amplifying housekeeping genes. Richness was estimated using the preseqR package, with extrapolation to 400,000 templates for PBMC samples and to 120,000 templates for tissue samples. Clonality was defined by subtracting Pielou's evenness from one. To identify tissue-enriched TCRs, differential abundance testing was run on productive amino-acid clonotypes with a minimum total count of 5 and an alpha of 0.1. The Jaccard Index and the Morisita Overlap Index were used to measure how much the repertoires overlapped between compartments. GLIPH grouped TCR beta CDR3s together with public tetramer-defined viral CDR3s, and a viral motif had to include at least three viral sequences and also show V-gene enrichment. Not all clones reach the TCRdb copy of this immuneACCESS table, which keeps in-frame sequences only. Checked studies attribute under half of the gap to unresolved V genes and leave the rest unexplained. That table is the source of V, J and clone size, and D and trimming were worked out from the DNA. Across this sample there are about 2,900 clones, with 36% seen only once. Jointly, the top ten make up 18% of the sample.

The sample here was lung tumor tissue, taken before any cancer treatment. The receptor was derived from a male donor at least 60 years old with stage I squamous cell lung carcinoma.

The DNA reads TGTGCCTGGAGTGTAGGGTGGGGCACTGAAGCTTTCTTT. It translates to CAWSVGWGTEAFF. The chain couples TRBV30 to TRBJ1-1, with the identity of the D gene unclear. CDR1 and CDR2, per the germline V gene (reference sequence), are GTSNPN and SVGIG. From cysteine to phenylalanine, the CDR3 is 13 amino acids long. Of the read, only the CDR3 DNA is kept; its 39 bases are in frame from base 1. The trim is 0 bases for V and 4 bases for J, with a gap of 9 bases between the germline ends.